This T cell receptor (beta chain) was captured in a study of early T cells in non-severe SARS-CoV-2 infection. For the study at large: Sequencing of unsorted whole blood was done on bulk RNA, leaving chains unpaired. Points from the study as a whole: There was a bias toward anti-spike CD8 responses in VDJdb matching, which missed private and CD4 specificities.

Unique molecular identifiers (one per individual cDNA molecule) were attached. TCRdb reprocessed the 5' RACE reads with MiXCR, giving one entry per CDR3 protein. This table holds approximately 83,000 distinct CDR3 sequences, more than 13% found once. To note about this clonotype: Its cognate antigen is unknown.

CDR3 length equals 14 residues. CDR1 is MDHEN and CDR2 is SYDVKM in the germline V gene. V lost 6 bases to trimming and J lost 1 base, with 9 bases between them. The clonotype was recovered from an adult who was a healthcare worker with PCR-confirmed SARS-CoV-2 infection or an uninfected control (not recorded which). The sequencing sample was made of whole blood. This rearrangement joins TRBV28 to TRBJ2-2; tentatively, D is TRBD2 (6 bases). The CDR3 DNA reads TGTGCCAGCAGATTTAGCGGGAACACCGGGGAGCTGTTTTTT. Protein: CASRFSGNTGELFF.